Listed below are T cell receptor beta chains from one sample, sequenced in a study of identical twins. TCRdb called the 5' RACE reads again in MiXCR, with one record for every CDR3 protein. The table includes about 220,000 distinct CDR3 sequences, about a tenth detected once. The material sequenced was memory (CD45RO+) T cells sorted from blood. These receptors all come from a young woman in good health. The conserved cysteine and the conserved F or W are not part of the CDR3 here. Fields, in order: J gene, V gene, CDR3 protein.

>TRBJ1-2|TRBV12-3/TRBV12-4
ASSRTGPVDYGYT
>TRBJ1-1|TRBV10-3
AIQGMNTEAF
>TRBJ2-3|TRBV5-1
ASSFTGDYTDTQY
>TRBJ2-6|TRBV6-2/TRBV6-3
ASSYLASGANVLT
>TRBJ1-2|TRBV6-1
ASSARQGHGYT
>TRBJ1-1|TRBV6-5
ASSYGTGGAEAF
>TRBJ1-4|TRBV3-1
ASSQQFAWTANEKLF
>TRBJ2-5|TRBV5-1
ASSAGRQETQY
>TRBJ2-3|TRBV29-1
SVQTLDTDTQY
>TRBJ2-2|TRBV5-1
ASSGLTEAGELF
>TRBJ2-5|TRBV6-1
ASSPGGRRDQETQY
>TRBJ1-2|TRBV7-8
ASSQLGQYDGYT
>TRBJ2-7|TRBV15
ATSPGTGGPKNEQY
>TRBJ2-1|TRBV10-2
ASTNRENEQF
>TRBJ2-5|TRBV12-3/TRBV12-4
ASSPSTTQETQY
>TRBJ2-5|TRBV5-4
ASSSVGREETQY
>TRBJ2-1|TRBV15
ATSGAGEQF
>TRBJ2-7|TRBV6-1
ASSAQASSYEQY
>TRBJ2-3|TRBV25-1
ASSGLAGAFGTDTQY
>TRBJ2-7|TRBV15
ATSRRRESYEQY
>TRBJ2-5|TRBV5-1
ASTAGTFKETQY
>TRBJ1-2|TRBV6-6
ASSLGQNYGYT